Presented here are 31 T cell receptor beta chains from one specimen sequenced in a study of blood T cells in healthy people across ages. For the second PCR, which ran for roughly 6 to 12 cycles, a sample-barcoded 5' primer and a J-beta primer mix were used. TCRdb independently ran MiXCR on the 5' RACE reads; one entry per CDR3 protein. The sample has about 1,500,000 distinct CDR3 sequences; roughly 27% are singletons. The sequenced sample consisted of blood. These receptors originate from a woman aged 30 to 39 in good health.

The chain links TRBV29-1 to TRBJ1-2; D unresolved. The CDR3 contains 11 residues. Germline-derived CDR1 and CDR2 are SQVTM and ANQGSEA. The V gene lost 4 bases and the J gene lost 6 bases, with 9 bases spanning the gap. The CDR3 sequence: CSVVDSDGYTF. The CDR3 DNA reads TGCAGCGTTGTGGACTCTGATGGCTACACCTTC.

The rearrangement links TRBV9 to TRBJ2-1; 11 nucleotides match TRBD2. Trimming removed 0 bases from V and 6 bases from J; junction bases left unmatched: 2. The germline CDR1 and CDR2 sequences are SGDLS and YYNGEE. The CDR3 runs 15 residues. The CDR3: CASSVEGLAVNEQFF. The CDR3, as DNA: TGTGCCAGCAGCGTAGAGGGACTAGCGGTCAATGAGCAGTTCTTC.

This clonotype was counted only a few times. The chain carries TRBV5-1 and TRBJ2-3, with TRBD1 as a possible D gene (5 bases). V was trimmed by 0 bases and J by 2 bases, leaving 13 bases between them. The CDR3 totals 16 residues. Germline V gene lookup returns CDR1 SGHRS and CDR2 YFSETQ. CDR3 nucleotides: TGCGCCAGCAGCTTGGAATTGGGGCTCCTCACAGATACGCAGTATTTT. Translation: CASSLELGLLTDTQYF.

This clonotype was recorded at least ten times. The chain is built from TRBV5-1 and TRBJ2-7; TRBD1 matches at 8 bases. This CDR3 has 13 amino acids. CDR1 SGHRS and CDR2 YFSETQ come from the germline V gene. After removal of 5 bases from V and 2 bases from J, the junction contained 3 bases not matched to a gene. CDR3 sequence: CASRQGVTYEQYF. The CDR3 DNA reads TGCGCCAGCAGACAGGGGGTCACCTACGAGCAGTACTTC.

The V and J genes are TRBV6-5 and TRBJ1-2; 11 nucleotides line up with TRBD1. The CDR3 has 16 residues. From germline, CDR1 is MNHEY and CDR2 SVGAGI. The V segment lost 4 bases and the J segment 6 bases; nucleotides outside the gene matches: 10. CDR3 DNA sequence: TGTGCCAGCAGTTCAGAATGGACAGGGGGCGCAAATGGCTACACCTTC. Translation: CASSSEWTGGANGYTF.

V is TRBV5-1 and J is TRBJ2-2; D is possibly TRBD2 (5 bases). Trimming cost V 1 base and J 1 base, with 11 bases left between them. Germline V gives CDR1 SGHRS, CDR2 YFSETQ. The CDR3 has 16 residues. DNA for the CDR3: TGCGCCAGCAGCTTGTTCGCAGGACTGAACACCGGGGAGCTGTTTTTT. Its protein is CASSLFAGLNTGELFF.

The chain uses TRBV5-1 and TRBJ2-1; 7 bases agree with TRBD1. Germline assignment: CDR1 SGHRS and CDR2 YFSETQ. The CDR3 has 14 amino acids. Losses at the gene ends were 2 bases for V and 9 bases for J; bases not matched to a gene: 8. The CDR3, as DNA: TGCGCCAGCAGCTTAAGGACAGGAAGGAGTGAGCAGTTCTTC. The encoded protein is CASSLRTGRSEQFF. Full variable domain (missing parts from reference TRBV5-1 and TRBJ2-1): KAGVTQTPRYLIKTRGQQVTLSCSPISGHRSVSWYQQTPGQGLQFLFEYFSETQRNKGNFPGRFSGRQFSNSRSEMNVSTLELGDSALYLCASSLRTGRSEQFFGPGTRLTVL.

The J gene is TRBJ2-3, the V gene TRBV2; the D is unclear. The CDR3 consists of 14 residues. Germline V gene sequence: CDR1 SNHLY, CDR2 FYNNEI. The CDR3 region has the DNA TGTGCTACCCGCGAAGGCCTGAGCACAGATACGCAGTATTTT. Translation gives CATREGLSTDTQYF.

The DNA for the CDR3 is TGTGCCAGCAGTCCAGTGCCTGGGGCCAACGTCCTGACTTTC. Translation gives CASSPVPGANVLTF. The J gene is TRBJ2-6, the V gene TRBV11-2; D is uncertain. Germline CDR1 SGHAT, CDR2 FQNNGV. Trimming removed 6 bases at V and 2 bases at J, with 8 bases between. This CDR3 is 14 amino acids long.

The V gene is TRBV20-1, the J gene TRBJ2-1, with TRBD2 identical over 11 bases. V was clipped by 4 bases and J by 8 bases; unmatched bases: 10. Germline values: CDR1 DFQATT, CDR2 SNEGSKA (reference sequence). The CDR3 spans 15 residues. CDR3 amino acids: CSAKRSGGAWDEQFF. CDR3 nucleotide sequence: TGCAGTGCTAAACGTAGCGGGGGGGCCTGGGATGAGCAGTTCTTC.

CDR3: CASSQIPGGSQPQHF. DNA for the CDR3: TGTGCCAGCAGCCAAATACCGGGAGGCAGTCAGCCCCAGCATTTT. The chain employs TRBV3-1 and TRBJ1-5; D remains ambiguous. CDR3 length: 15 residues. Germline assignment: CDR1 LGHDT and CDR2 YNNKEL (reference sequence). V was cut by 2 bases and J by 6 bases, with 14 bases left in between. The full variable domain, completed using reference TRBV3-1 and TRBJ1-5, is DTAVSQTPKYLVTQMGNDKSIKCEQNLGHDTMYWYKQDSKKFLKIMFSYNNKELIINETVPNRFSPKSPDKAHLNLHINSLELGDSAVYFCASSQIPGGSQPQHFGDGTRLSIL.

There are a few counts of this clonotype. The chain recombines TRBV6-6 with TRBJ2-5; D possibly uses TRBD1 or TRBD2 (5 bases each). The CDR3 runs 15 residues. V was shortened by 3 bases and J by 4 bases, with 15 bases between the two germline ends. CDR1 is MNHNY, CDR2 SVGAGI, per germline (reference sequence). CDR3 coding DNA: TGTGCCAGCAGTTATGCGATAGGGGACGGAGAGACCCAGTACTTC. Encoded protein: CASSYAIGDGETQYF.

This clonotype occurred many times. This rearrangement joins TRBV29-1 to TRBJ1-1, with D perhaps TRBD1 (5 bases). The CDR3 is 11 amino acids. Looked up from germline, CDR1 is SQVTM and CDR2 is ANQGSEA. Trimming removed 6 bases at V and 5 bases at J, with 10 bases between. The CDR3 DNA reads TGCAGCGTAGGAGGGGAAACTGAAGCTTTCTTT. This translates into CSVGGETEAFF.

Worth noting for this clonotype: A junction boundary mismatches the germline segment, possibly from a read error. This chain joins TRBV15 and TRBJ2-7; perhaps TRBD1 as D (5 bases). The germline V gene encodes CDR1 LNHNV and CDR2 YYDKDF (reference sequence). The CDR3 is 13 residues long. The CDR3 is CATSRDTDNEQYF. CDR3 sequence (DNA): TGTGCCACCAGCCGAGATACGGACAACGAGCAGTACTTC.

The chain is built from TRBV20-1 and TRBJ2-3; TRBD1 might be the D (6 bases). The CDR3 length is 11 residues. The germline V gene has CDR1 DFQATT and CDR2 SNEGSKA (reference sequence). The V gene lost 6 bases and the J gene lost 4 bases, with 8 bases spanning the gap. CDR3 DNA sequence: TGCAGTGCGAAGGGGGCAGATACGCAGTATTTT. This translates into CSAKGADTQYF.

The V gene is TRBV12-3 or TRBV12-4, the J gene TRBJ1-1, with TRBD1 identical over 7 bases. J was trimmed by 6 bases and V by 6 bases; bases with no gene match: 10. The CDR3 totals 14 residues. CDR3 sequence reads: CASRTSTGRAEAFF. The CDR3 nucleotides read TGTGCCAGCAGAACCTCGACAGGGAGAGCTGAAGCTTTCTTT.

This chain connects TRBV7-9 to TRBJ2-1; D perhaps matches TRBD2 (6 bases). Germline V gene data show CDR1 as SEHNR and CDR2 as FQNEAQ (reference sequence). The ends were cut back, 1 base at V and 5 bases at J, with 12 bases in the middle. The CDR3 consists of 15 residues. Here the CDR3 reads CASSLDRGIHNEQFF. CDR3 DNA: TGTGCCAGCAGCTTAGACCGCGGGATCCACAATGAGCAGTTCTTC.

This clonotype was observed a single time. This chain uses TRBV5-1 with TRBJ1-1; the match to TRBD1 covers 10 bases. The ends lost 4 bases at V and 11 bases at J; junction bases unmatched: 14. The CDR3 is made up of 15 amino acids. Germline CDR1 and CDR2: SGHRS and YFSETQ. CDR3 region: CASSARQGARELAFF. The DNA for the CDR3 is TGCGCCAGCAGCGCCAGACAGGGGGCGAGGGAGTTGGCTTTCTTT.

There are a few counts of this clonotype. V is TRBV6-2 or TRBV6-3 and J is TRBJ2-5; TRBD1 matches at 7 bases. This CDR3 comprises 17 residues. V trimming: 2 bases; J trimming: 0 bases; junction bases outside the gene matches: 9. Germline CDR1 and CDR2: MNHEY and SVGEGT. The CDR3 loop is CASSYQGVSSYQETQYF. The CDR3 nucleotides read TGTGCCAGCAGTTACCAGGGGGTGTCGTCGTACCAAGAGACCCAGTACTTC.

This chain uses TRBV7-9 with TRBJ1-4, with 7 bases identical to TRBD1. Losses at the gene ends were 5 bases for V and 7 bases for J; bases not matched to a gene: 10. The germline V gene encodes CDR1 SEHNR and CDR2 FQNEAQ (reference sequence). The CDR3 consists of 15 residues. The CDR3 bases are TGTGCCAGCAGCCCGAAACAGGGGCCGATTGAAAAACTGTTTTTT. It is translated as CASSPKQGPIEKLFF.

This sequence joins TRBV11-2 and TRBJ2-5, with D tentatively TRBD2 (6 bases). The CDR3 sequence is 16 residues long. The germline gives CDR1 SGHAT, CDR2 FQNNGV. Trimming shortened V by 1 base and J by 4 bases, and 16 bases separated the two germline ends. The CDR3 protein is CASSLAGVRGGETQYF. The CDR3, as DNA: TGTGCCAGCAGCTTAGCGGGGGTGCGTGGCGGAGAGACCCAGTACTTC.

This clonotype was counted between two and nine times. The chain employs TRBV20-1 and TRBJ1-2; D ambiguous. Per the germline V gene, CDR1 is DFQATT and CDR2 is SNEGSKA (reference sequence). Trimming cost V 4 bases and J 8 bases, with 14 bases left between them. The CDR3 contains 12 residues. The CDR3 sequence: CSAKARGEGYTF. The CDR3 region has the DNA TGCAGTGCTAAGGCCCGGGGAGAAGGCTACACCTTC.

This chain's CDR3 is CASSGWTVGGGNEQFF. CDR3 DNA: TGCGCCAGCAGCGGATGGACAGTAGGGGGAGGGAATGAGCAGTTCTTC. This chain links TRBV5-1 with TRBJ2-1; D may be TRBD2 (7 bases). Per the germline V gene, CDR1 is SGHRS and CDR2 is YFSETQ. V shed 4 bases and J shed 7 bases, with 21 bases lying between them. There are 16 residues in the CDR3.

The chain is built from TRBV5-1 and TRBJ1-2; no clear D. Germline assignment: CDR1 SGHRS and CDR2 YFSETQ. The V gene lost 4 bases and the J gene lost 5 bases, with 15 bases spanning the gap. This CDR3 region has 14 residues. This CDR3 is CASSRADGPYGYTF. CDR3 in DNA: TGCGCCAGCAGCCGAGCGGACGGACCTTATGGCTACACCTTC.

Of note for this clonotype: The junction departs from germline at one end; a sequencing error may be responsible. This rearrangement joins TRBV7-9 to TRBJ1-5, with D perhaps matching TRBD1 (6 bases). This CDR3 region has 13 residues. Germline CDR1 and CDR2: SEHNR and FQNEAQ (reference sequence). The CDR3 protein is CARSPDSVQPQHF. In DNA, the CDR3 is TGTGCCCGCAGCCCGGACAGTGTTCAGCCCCAGCATTTT.

This clonotype came up a few times. V usage is TRBV3-1 and J usage is TRBJ2-5; D possibly corresponds to TRBD1 (5 bases). V dropped 5 bases and J dropped 7 bases, with 26 bases sitting between them. Germline CDR1 is LGHDT and CDR2 is YNNKEL (reference sequence). The CDR3 totals 17 residues. The CDR3 nucleotides are TGTGCCAGCAGCTTAAGGACATTTGGAACCCCCGGTCGGACCCAGTACTTC. Amino acids: CASSLRTFGTPGRTQYF.

CDR3: CASSQSPGLADLYEQYF. CDR3 sequence (DNA): TGTGCCAGCAGCCAATCCCCAGGACTAGCGGACCTCTACGAGCAGTACTTC. The chain links TRBV3-1 to TRBJ2-7, with 10 bases that match TRBD2. The junction had 10 bases not matched to a gene; V was cut back by 2 bases and J by 3 bases. The CDR3 has 17 amino acids. In germline, CDR1 is LGHDT, CDR2 YNNKEL (reference sequence).

J is TRBJ2-7 and V is TRBV29-1; maybe TRBD2 (5 bases). The J call is in doubt because the DNA end fits TRBJ2-5 better. Germline-derived CDR1 and CDR2 are SQVTM and ANQGSEA. This CDR3 region has 11 residues. CDR3 sequence (DNA): TGCAGCGTTGTGACTAAAGAGACCCAGTACTTC. It codes for CSVVTKETQYF.

Details on this clonotype: The junction departs from germline at one end; a sequencing error may be responsible. This chain links TRBV12-3 or TRBV12-4 with TRBJ2-1; 7 positions agree with TRBD2. This CDR3 spans 15 amino acids. CDR3 coding DNA: TGTGCCAGCAATCGGAATGGGGCGGGAGTTGATGAGCAGTTATTC. Protein: CASNRNGAGVDEQLF.

This clonotype was detected only a few times. The V call is TRBV4-2, the J call TRBJ2-1; 7 bases are a match to TRBD2. Per germline, CDR1 LGHNA and CDR2 YNFKEQ. J was trimmed by 4 bases and V by 0 bases; bases with no gene match: 6. The CDR3 contains 16 residues. CDR3 in DNA: TGTGCCAGCAGCCAAGAGGCCAGCGGGGCATACAATGAGCAGTTCTTC. This gives the protein CASSQEASGAYNEQFF.

The chain employs TRBV4-1 and TRBJ2-3; D is possibly TRBD2 (6 bases). Per germline, CDR1 MGHRA and CDR2 YSYEKL. V shed 1 base and J shed 0 bases, with 14 bases lying between them. This CDR3 has 17 amino acids. The CDR3 DNA follows: TGCGCCAGCAGCCAAGCAGGTAGCGGACTTAGCACAGATACGCAGTATTTT. Translating gives CASSQAGSGLSTDTQYF.